This TCR beta chain comes out of a study of shared clonotypes between healthy human individuals. Repertoires were generated with immunoSEQ multiplex PCR, while TCRdb's copy carries only in-frame clones and drops some. The sample yields 2 million to 2.5 million clones, roughly 92% seen once. This clone is a singleton in its sample. This sequence was found in a young man in good health. Some clones in this sample may be carry-over from other donors' samples. The sample consisted of naive CD4+ T cells from PBMCs. The subset is: CD45RA+ positively selected.

The CDR3 spells CASSSPSAYSNQPQHF. The CDR3 nucleotides read TGTGCCAGCAGTTCCCCCTCCGCTTATAGCAATCAGCCCCAGCATTTT. The V gene is TRBV28, the J gene TRBJ1-5; no clear D gene. Germline V gene lookup returns CDR1 MDHEN and CDR2 SYDVKM. This CDR3 spans 16 amino acids. The V and J ends lost 4 bases and 0 bases respectively, with 13 bases between them.